A single sample gave rise to the 23 T cell receptor beta chains below, sequenced in a study of shared clonotypes between healthy human individuals. Here immunoSEQ multiplex PCR was the method, and the copy in TCRdb shows in-frame clones only, minus some. The table lists over 2 million clones, approximately 95% of them singletons. The specimen was naive CD4+ T cells sorted from blood. Subset defined: CD45RA+ positively selected. These receptors were obtained from a young man in good health.

This clone was counted only a few times. V usage is TRBV7-6 and J usage is TRBJ2-5; 12 nucleotides line up with TRBD2. The CDR3 is 19 residues long. Trimming at V came to 0 bases and at J to 8 bases, leaving 16 bases not matched to a gene. The germline V gene encodes CDR1 SGHVS and CDR2 FNYEAQ. CDR3 in DNA: TGTGCCAGCAGCTTAGCTAACCCGGGACTAGCGGGCCCCGGGGTTACCCAGTACTTC. This gives the protein CASSLANPGLAGPGVTQYF.

CDR3: CASSSTTRTSSYNSPLHF. The CDR3 DNA reads as TGTGCCAGCAGTTCGACAACCAGGACAAGCTCCTATAATTCACCCCTCCACTTT. The rearrangement joins TRBV28 to TRBJ1-6; D may be TRBD1 (5 bases). Trimming pared 4 bases from V and 0 bases from J, leaving 16 bases between. Germline CDR1 reads MDHEN; CDR2 reads SYDVKM. The CDR3 has 18 residues.

The CDR3 nucleotides are TGTGCCAGCAGCCCACTGACAGGCCCCTATGGCTACACCTTC. Protein product: CASSPLTGPYGYTF. The chain employs TRBV11-2 and TRBJ1-2, with D perhaps matching TRBD1 (6 bases). Germline V gives CDR1 SGHAT, CDR2 FQNNGV. This CDR3 has 14 residues. Trimming left V 5 bases short and J 4 bases short, with 14 bases between.

The chain employs TRBV5-3 and TRBJ2-7, with D uncertain. TRBV5-3 is placed among ORFs of uncertain function. This CDR3 region has 13 residues. Trimming left V 4 bases short and J 2 bases short, with 10 bases between. CDR3 nucleotides: TGTGCCAGAAGCCCTAAGGTGGCCTACGAGCAGTACTTC. This gives the protein CARSPKVAYEQYF.

The V and J genes are TRBV5-1 and TRBJ2-3; D may be TRBD1 (5 bases). CDR3 size: 14 residues. V gave up 4 bases and J gave up 6 bases, with 15 bases separating them. Germline CDR1 SGHRS, CDR2 YFSETQ. CDR3 sequence reads: CASSVGHGLDTQYF. The CDR3 DNA follows: TGCGCCAGCAGCGTCGGACACGGGCTGGATACGCAGTATTTT.

The sample holds one count of this clone. The V gene is TRBV29-1, the J gene TRBJ1-1; TRBD1 aligns across 10 bases. The CDR3 spans 13 residues. Germline CDR1 and CDR2: SQVTM and ANQGSEA. The V gene end was trimmed by 6 bases and the J gene end by 5 bases; junction bases not matched to a gene: 6. CDR3 sequence (DNA): TGCAGCGTCCGACAGGGGGCGCAGACTGAAGCTTTCTTT. It is translated as CSVRQGAQTEAFF.

The chain carries TRBV5-1 and TRBJ2-7; a possible D gene is TRBD1 (5 bases). This CDR3 is built from 14 residues. Trimming took 5 bases from V and 4 from J, leaving 16 bases between them. Germline values: CDR1 SGHRS, CDR2 YFSETQ. CDR3 DNA: TGCGCCAGCAGACAAGTGCAGGGAAGGTACGAGCAGTACTTC. This gives the protein CASRQVQGRYEQYF.

The chain recombines TRBV6-5 with TRBJ1-2, with 8 bases fitting TRBD1. The CDR3 has 14 amino acids. V shed 6 bases, J shed 1 base, and the junction held 4 bases outside the gene matches. The V gene's germline CDR1 is MNHEY and CDR2 SVGAGI. As DNA, the CDR3 is TGTGCCAGCAGACCGACAGGGGTTAACTATGGCTACACCTTC. Its translation: CASRPTGVNYGYTF.

V is TRBV5-1 and J is TRBJ1-3, with TRBD1 matching over 9 bases. Losses at the gene ends were 0 bases for V and 2 bases for J; bases not matched to a gene: 6. This CDR3 region has 17 residues. CDR1 is SGHRS, CDR2 YFSETQ, per germline. The CDR3 coding sequence is TGCGCCAGCAGCTTGGCTTCACAGGGGGCGACTGGAAACACCATATATTTT. It translates to CASSLASQGATGNTIYF. Using reference TRBV5-1 and TRBJ1-3 for the parts outside the CDR3, the full variable domain is KAGVTQTPRYLIKTRGQQVTLSCSPISGHRSVSWYQQTPGQGLQFLFEYFSETQRNKGNFPGRFSGRQFSNSRSEMNVSTLELGDSALYLCASSLASQGATGNTIYFGEGSWLTVV.

The rearrangement joins TRBV6-1 to TRBJ1-5, with 7 bases lining up with TRBD1. Germline CDR1 reads MNHNS; CDR2 reads SASEGT. CDR3 length: 15 residues. The junction had 8 bases not matched to a gene; V was cut back by 6 bases and J by 3 bases. In DNA form, the CDR3 reads TGTGCCAGCAGGGGAGGGGGCGCAAACAATCAGCCCCAGCATTTT. It codes for CASRGGGANNQPQHF.

J is TRBJ2-2 and V is TRBV14, with TRBD2 identical over 11 bases. CDR1 and CDR2 from the germline V gene are SGHDN and FVKESK. Germline trimming cut 4 bases from V and 6 bases from J; bases unmatched to any gene: 7. The CDR3 runs 16 residues. CDR3: CASSRLAGGTAGELFF. Here the CDR3 DNA reads TGTGCCAGCAGCCGATTAGCGGGAGGGACGGCCGGGGAGCTGTTTTTT.

As regards this clone: Other DNA sequences from this sample encode an identical CDR3 as well. V and J are TRBV18 and TRBJ1-1, with 7 bases that match TRBD1. Germline assignment: CDR1 KGHSH and CDR2 LQKENI. V shed 6 bases and J 1 base; nucleotides not matched to a gene: 5. CDR3 length: 14 amino acids. CDR3 protein: CASSPDRANTEAFF. The CDR3 region has the DNA TGTGCCAGCTCGCCCGACAGGGCGAACACTGAAGCTTTCTTT.

The genes are TRBV18 and TRBJ1-1, with 7 bases matching TRBD1. Looked up from germline, CDR1 is KGHSH and CDR2 is LQKENI. This CDR3 comprises 16 residues. The V segment lost 4 bases and the J segment 6 bases; nucleotides outside the gene matches: 14. CDR3 residues: CASSLTPTGIAPEAFF. The CDR3 bases are TGTGCCAGCTCACTTACCCCGACAGGGATTGCCCCTGAAGCTTTCTTT.

J is TRBJ1-3 and V is TRBV10-3; D is unresolved. V dropped 4 bases and J dropped 2 bases, with 6 bases sitting between them. The CDR3 extends over 13 amino acids. Germline lookup yields CDR1 ENHRY and CDR2 SYGVKD. As DNA, the CDR3 is TGTGCCATCAGTGTCAATCCTGGAAACACCATATATTTT. Protein sequence: CAISVNPGNTIYF.

The V call is TRBV2, the J call TRBJ1-6; D gene unclear. The CDR3 totals 12 residues. Per germline, CDR1 SNHLY and CDR2 FYNNEI. V lost 8 bases and J 6 bases, leaving 8 bases between the germline ends. The CDR3 loop reads CASGQTNSPLHF. The CDR3 DNA reads as TGTGCCAGCGGCCAGACTAATTCACCCCTCCACTTT.

The chain carries TRBV10-3 and TRBJ2-1; unclear D gene. The CDR3 length is 14 residues. The ends were cut back, 5 bases at V and 0 bases at J, with 8 bases in the middle. CDR1 is ENHRY, CDR2 SYGVKD, per germline. The CDR3 DNA follows: TGTGCCATCAGTTTCAGTAGCTCCTACAATGAGCAGTTCTTC. It codes for CAISFSSSYNEQFF.

This clone was counted once. The V gene is TRBV11-2, the J gene TRBJ2-7, with 11 bases aligning to TRBD2. The CDR3 spans 15 residues. With V trimmed by 1 base and J by 4 bases, 3 bases remained unmatched. Germline CDR1 reads SGHAT; CDR2 reads FQNNGV. CDR3 DNA: TGTGCCAGCAGCTTAGCGGCTAGCGGGGGGTACGAGCAGTACTTC. Amino acid sequence: CASSLAASGGYEQYF. The entire variable domain, with the rest obtained from reference TRBV11-2 and TRBJ2-7, is as follows: EAGVAQSPRYKIIEKRQSVAFWCNPISGHATLYWYQQILGQGPKLLIQFQNNGVVDDSQLPKDRFSAERLKGVDSTLKIQPAKLEDSAVYLCASSLAASGGYEQYFGPGTRLTVT.

This clone was seen a single time. Other nucleotide sequences in the sample specify the same CDR3. The gene calls are TRBV9 and TRBJ1-5; D call uncertain. Trimming pared 3 bases from V and 0 bases from J, leaving 10 bases between. This CDR3 spans 15 amino acids. Germline V lookup: CDR1 SGDLS, CDR2 YYNGEE. CDR3 DNA: TGTGCCAGCAGCGAGGACGGCTATAGCAATCAGCCCCAGCATTTT. Amino acid sequence: CASSEDGYSNQPQHF.

This chain links TRBV5-4 with TRBJ2-7, with D unclear. Germline V gene data show CDR1 as SGHNT and CDR2 as YYREEE (reference sequence). Trimming took off 6 bases at V and 0 bases at J, with 13 bases between the two ends. The CDR3 is made up of 14 amino acids. The CDR3 is CASTADAASYEQYF. The CDR3 DNA follows: TGTGCCAGCACCGCAGATGCCGCCTCCTACGAGCAGTACTTC.

The genes are TRBV28 and TRBJ2-7, with 11 positions matching TRBD1. The CDR3 is 15 amino acids. The V gene end was trimmed by 5 bases and the J gene end by 2 bases; junction bases not matched to a gene: 5. CDR1 MDHEN and CDR2 SYDVKM come from the germline V gene. The CDR3 reads CASSPGQGVAYEQYF. CDR3 DNA: TGTGCCAGCAGTCCGGGACAGGGGGTCGCCTACGAGCAGTACTTC.

Note on this clone: The same CDR3 is also encoded by other DNA sequences in this sample. The rearrangement uses TRBV7-3 and TRBJ1-1; the match to TRBD1 covers 7 bases. The V gene end was trimmed by 4 bases and the J gene end by 4 bases; junction bases not matched to a gene: 3. Germline V CDR1 and CDR2: SGHTA, FQGTGA. This CDR3 spans 13 amino acids. CDR3 in amino acids: CASSSQGGTEAFF. The CDR3 bases are TGTGCCAGCAGCTCCCAGGGGGGCACTGAAGCTTTCTTT. Full variable domain (remainder filled in from reference TRBV7-3 and TRBJ1-1): GAGVSQTPSNKVTEKGKYVELRCDPISGHTALYWYRQSLGQGPEFLIYFQGTGAADDSGLPNDRFFAVRPEGSVSTLKIQRTERGDSAVYLCASSSQGGTEAFFGQGTRLTVV.

The chain recombines TRBV5-1 with TRBJ2-2; D unclear. V lost 0 bases and J 6 bases, leaving 12 bases between the germline ends. This CDR3 is built from 15 residues. CDR1 is SGHRS and CDR2 is YFSETQ in the germline V gene. The CDR3 DNA reads as TGCGCCAGCAGCTTGGCCACACTCCCTGCCGGGGAGCTGTTTTTT. This encodes CASSLATLPAGELFF.

V and J are TRBV29-1 and TRBJ2-3; 7 bases are a match to TRBD1. In germline, CDR1 is SQVTM, CDR2 ANQGSEA. Trimming took 7 bases from V and 3 from J; bases not matched to a gene: 4. The CDR3 covers 12 residues. CDR3 region: CSETTGTDTQYF. As DNA, the CDR3 is TGCAGCGAAACGACAGGGACAGATACGCAGTATTTT.